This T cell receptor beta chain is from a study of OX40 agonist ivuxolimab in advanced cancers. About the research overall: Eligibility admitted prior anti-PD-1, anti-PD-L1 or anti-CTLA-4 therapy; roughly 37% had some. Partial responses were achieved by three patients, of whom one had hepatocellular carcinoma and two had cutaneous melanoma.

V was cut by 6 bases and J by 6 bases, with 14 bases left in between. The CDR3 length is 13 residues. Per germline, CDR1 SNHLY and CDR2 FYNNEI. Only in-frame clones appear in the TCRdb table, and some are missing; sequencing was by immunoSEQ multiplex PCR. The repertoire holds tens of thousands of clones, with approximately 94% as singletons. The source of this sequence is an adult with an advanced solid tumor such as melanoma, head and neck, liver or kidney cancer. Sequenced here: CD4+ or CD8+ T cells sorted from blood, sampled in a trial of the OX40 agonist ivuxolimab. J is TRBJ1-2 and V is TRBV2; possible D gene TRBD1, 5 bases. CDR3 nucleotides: TGTGCCAGCAGAGGCATAGGGGAGGATGGCTACACCTTC. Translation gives CASRGIGEDGYTF.